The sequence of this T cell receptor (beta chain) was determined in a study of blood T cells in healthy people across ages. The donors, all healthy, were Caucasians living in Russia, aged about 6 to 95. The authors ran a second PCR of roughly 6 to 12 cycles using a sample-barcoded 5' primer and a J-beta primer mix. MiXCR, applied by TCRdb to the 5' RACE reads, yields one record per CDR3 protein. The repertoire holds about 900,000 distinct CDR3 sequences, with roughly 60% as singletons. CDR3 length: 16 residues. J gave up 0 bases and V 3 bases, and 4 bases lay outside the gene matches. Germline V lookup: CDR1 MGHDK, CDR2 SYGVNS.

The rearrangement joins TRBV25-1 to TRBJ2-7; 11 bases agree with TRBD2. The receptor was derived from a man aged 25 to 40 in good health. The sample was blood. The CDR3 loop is CASSDTLAGGSYEQYF. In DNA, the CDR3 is TGTGCCAGCAGTGACACGCTAGCGGGGGGCTCCTACGAGCAGTACTTC.